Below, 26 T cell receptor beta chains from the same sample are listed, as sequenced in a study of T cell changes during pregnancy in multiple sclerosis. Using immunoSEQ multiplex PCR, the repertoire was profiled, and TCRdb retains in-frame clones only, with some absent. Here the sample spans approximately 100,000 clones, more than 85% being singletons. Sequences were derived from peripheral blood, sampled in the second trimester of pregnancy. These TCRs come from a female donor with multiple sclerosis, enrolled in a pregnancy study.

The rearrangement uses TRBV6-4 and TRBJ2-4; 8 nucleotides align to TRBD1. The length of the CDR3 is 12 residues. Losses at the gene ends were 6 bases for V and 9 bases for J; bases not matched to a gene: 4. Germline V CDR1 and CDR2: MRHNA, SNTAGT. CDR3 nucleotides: TGTGCCAGCAGGGACGGACAGGGCATTCAGTACTTC. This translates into CASRDGQGIQYF.

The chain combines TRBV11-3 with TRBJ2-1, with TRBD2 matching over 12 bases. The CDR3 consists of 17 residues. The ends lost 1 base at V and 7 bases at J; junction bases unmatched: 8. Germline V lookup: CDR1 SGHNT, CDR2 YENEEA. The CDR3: CASSLGLAGGVGNEQFF. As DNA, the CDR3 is TGTGCCAGCAGCTTAGGGCTAGCGGGAGGGGTCGGGAATGAGCAGTTCTTC.

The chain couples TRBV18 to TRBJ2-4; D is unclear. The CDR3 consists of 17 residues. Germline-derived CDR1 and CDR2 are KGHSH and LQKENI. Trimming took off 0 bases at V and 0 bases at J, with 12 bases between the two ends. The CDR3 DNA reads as TGTGCCAGCTCACCACCCCTAGGCCGCTTAGCCAAAAACATTCAGTACTTC. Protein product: CASSPPLGRLAKNIQYF.

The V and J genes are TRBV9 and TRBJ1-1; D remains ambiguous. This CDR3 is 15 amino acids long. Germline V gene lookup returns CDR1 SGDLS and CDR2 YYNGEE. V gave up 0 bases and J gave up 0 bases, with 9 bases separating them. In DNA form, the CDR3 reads TGTGCCAGCAGCGTAGATGGCGGTATGAACACTGAAGCTTTCTTT. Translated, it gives CASSVDGGMNTEAFF.

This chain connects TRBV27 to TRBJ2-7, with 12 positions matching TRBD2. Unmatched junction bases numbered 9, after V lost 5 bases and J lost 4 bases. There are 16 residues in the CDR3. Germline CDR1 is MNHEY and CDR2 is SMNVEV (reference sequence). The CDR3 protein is CASSPSSGRAKYEQYF. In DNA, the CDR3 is TGTGCCAGCAGTCCGTCTAGCGGGAGGGCCAAGTACGAGCAGTACTTC.

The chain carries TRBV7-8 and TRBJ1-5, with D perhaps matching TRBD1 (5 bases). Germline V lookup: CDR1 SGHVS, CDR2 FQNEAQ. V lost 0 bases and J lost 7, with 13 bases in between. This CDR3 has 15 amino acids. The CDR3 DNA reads TGTGCCAGCAGCTTAGCGGCTGGGGGGACCCAGCCCCAGCATTTT. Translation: CASSLAAGGTQPQHF.

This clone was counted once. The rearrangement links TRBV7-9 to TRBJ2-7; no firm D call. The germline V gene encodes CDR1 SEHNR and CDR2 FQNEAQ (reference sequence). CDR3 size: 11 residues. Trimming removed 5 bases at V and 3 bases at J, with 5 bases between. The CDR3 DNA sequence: TGTGCCAGCAGCCCTAACTACGAGCAGTACTTC. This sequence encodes CASSPNYEQYF.

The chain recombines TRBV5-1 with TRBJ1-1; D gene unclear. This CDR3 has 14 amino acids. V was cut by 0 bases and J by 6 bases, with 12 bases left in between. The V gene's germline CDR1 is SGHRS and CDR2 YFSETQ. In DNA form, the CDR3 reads TGCGCCAGCAGCTTGGGTCCCGCAAGCGCTGAAGCTTTCTTT. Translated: CASSLGPASAEAFF.

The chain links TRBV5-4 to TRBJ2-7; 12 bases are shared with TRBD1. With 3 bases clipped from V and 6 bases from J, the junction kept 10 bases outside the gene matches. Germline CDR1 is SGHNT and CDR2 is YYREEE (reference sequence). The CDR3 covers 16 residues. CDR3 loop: CASSSPSGQGAGEQYF. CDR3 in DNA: TGTGCCAGCAGCTCGCCCTCGGGACAGGGGGCGGGCGAGCAGTACTTC.

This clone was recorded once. CDR3 DNA: TGTGCCAGCAGCTTGAGACTAACCCGGTACAATGAGCAGTTCTTC. Amino acid sequence: CASSLRLTRYNEQFF. The gene calls are TRBV5-6 and TRBJ2-1; tentative D call: TRBD2 (5 bases). Germline CDR1 SGHDT, CDR2 YYEEEE. Trimming removed 1 base from V and 4 bases from J, with 12 bases in between. CDR3 length: 15 residues.

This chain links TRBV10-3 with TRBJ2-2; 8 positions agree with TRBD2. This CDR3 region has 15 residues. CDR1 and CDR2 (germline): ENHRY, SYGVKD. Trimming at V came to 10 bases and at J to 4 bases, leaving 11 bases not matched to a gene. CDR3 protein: CATVEAGVSTGELFF. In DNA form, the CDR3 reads TGTGCCACCGTGGAAGCGGGAGTAAGCACCGGGGAGCTGTTTTTT.

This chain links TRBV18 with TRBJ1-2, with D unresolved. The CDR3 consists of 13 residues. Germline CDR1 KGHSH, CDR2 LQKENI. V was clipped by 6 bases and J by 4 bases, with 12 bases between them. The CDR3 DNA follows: TGTGCCAGCTCCCCAAAATCCGTCTATGGCTACACCTTC. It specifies CASSPKSVYGYTF.

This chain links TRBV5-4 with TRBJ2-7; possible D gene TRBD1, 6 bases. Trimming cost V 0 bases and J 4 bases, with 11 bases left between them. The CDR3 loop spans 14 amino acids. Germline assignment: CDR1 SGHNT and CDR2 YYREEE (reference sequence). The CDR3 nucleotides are TGTGCCAGCAGCTTGGAAGTAGGGGGATACGAGCAGTACTTC. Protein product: CASSLEVGGYEQYF.

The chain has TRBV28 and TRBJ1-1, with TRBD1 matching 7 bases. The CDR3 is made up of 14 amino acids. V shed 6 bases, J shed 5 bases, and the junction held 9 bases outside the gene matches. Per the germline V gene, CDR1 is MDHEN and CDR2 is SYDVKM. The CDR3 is CASRARQGITEAFF. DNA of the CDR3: TGTGCCAGCAGAGCACGACAGGGAATAACTGAAGCTTTCTTT. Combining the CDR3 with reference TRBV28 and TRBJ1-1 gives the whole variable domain DVKVTQSSRYLVKRTGEKVFLECVQDMDHENMFWYRQDPGLGLRLIYFSYDVKMKEKGDIPEGYSVSREKKERFSLILESASTNQTSMYLCASRARQGITEAFFGQGTRLTVV.

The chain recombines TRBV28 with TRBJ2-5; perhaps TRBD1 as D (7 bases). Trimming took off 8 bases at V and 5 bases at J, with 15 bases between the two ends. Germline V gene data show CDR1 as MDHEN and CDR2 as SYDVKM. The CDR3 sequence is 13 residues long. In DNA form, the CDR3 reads TGTGCCAGCCGACAGACAGGGAGGGAGACCCAGTACTTC. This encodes CASRQTGRETQYF.

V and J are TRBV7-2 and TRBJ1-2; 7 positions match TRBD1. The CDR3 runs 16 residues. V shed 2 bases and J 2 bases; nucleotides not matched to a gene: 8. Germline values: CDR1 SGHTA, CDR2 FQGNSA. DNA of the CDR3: TGTGCCAGCAGCTTAAGTCCCGGGACAGCCAACTATGGCTACACCTTC. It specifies CASSLSPGTANYGYTF.

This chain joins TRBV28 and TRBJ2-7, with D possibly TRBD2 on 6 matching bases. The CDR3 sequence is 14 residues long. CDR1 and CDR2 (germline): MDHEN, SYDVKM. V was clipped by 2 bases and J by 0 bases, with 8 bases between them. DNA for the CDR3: TGTGCCAGCAGTTTAGTTAGCGGCTCCTACGAGCAGTACTTC. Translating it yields CASSLVSGSYEQYF.

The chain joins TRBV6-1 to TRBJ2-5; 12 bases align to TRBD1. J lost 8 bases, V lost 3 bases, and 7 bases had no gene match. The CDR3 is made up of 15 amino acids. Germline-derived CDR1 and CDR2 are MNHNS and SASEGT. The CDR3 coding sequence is TGTGCCAGCAGTGACGAGGGGACAGGGGGCGACACCCAGTACTTC. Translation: CASSDEGTGGDTQYF.

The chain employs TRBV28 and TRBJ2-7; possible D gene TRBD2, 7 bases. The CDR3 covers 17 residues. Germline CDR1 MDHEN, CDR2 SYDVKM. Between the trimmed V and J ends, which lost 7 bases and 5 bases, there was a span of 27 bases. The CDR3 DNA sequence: TGTGCCAGCACGTCTACTACTACGTGGGGAGGGGGAGACGAGCAGTACTTC. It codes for CASTSTTTWGGGDEQYF.

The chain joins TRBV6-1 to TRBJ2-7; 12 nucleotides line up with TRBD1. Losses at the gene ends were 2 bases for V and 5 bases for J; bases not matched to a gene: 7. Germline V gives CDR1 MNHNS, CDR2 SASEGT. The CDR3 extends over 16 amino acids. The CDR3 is CASSETPGQGAHEQYF. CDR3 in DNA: TGTGCCAGCAGTGAAACTCCGGGACAGGGGGCCCACGAGCAGTACTTC.

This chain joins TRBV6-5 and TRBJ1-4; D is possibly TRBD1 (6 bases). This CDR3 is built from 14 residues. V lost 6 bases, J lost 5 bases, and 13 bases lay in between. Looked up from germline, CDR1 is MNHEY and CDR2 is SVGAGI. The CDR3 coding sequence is TGTGCCAGCAGATCGACAGGACGAAATGAAAAACTGTTTTTT. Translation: CASRSTGRNEKLFF.

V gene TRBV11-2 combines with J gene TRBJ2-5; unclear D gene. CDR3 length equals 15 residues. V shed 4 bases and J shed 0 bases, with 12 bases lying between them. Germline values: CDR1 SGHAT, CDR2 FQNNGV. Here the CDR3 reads CASSSYGFHQETQYF. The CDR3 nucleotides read TGTGCCAGCAGCTCCTACGGGTTCCACCAAGAGACCCAGTACTTC.

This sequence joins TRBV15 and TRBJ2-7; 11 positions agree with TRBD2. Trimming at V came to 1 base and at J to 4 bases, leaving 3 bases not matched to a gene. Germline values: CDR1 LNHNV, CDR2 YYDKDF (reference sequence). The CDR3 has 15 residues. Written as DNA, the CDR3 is TGTGCCACCAGCAGAGTACTAGCGGGAGATTACGAGCAGTACTTC. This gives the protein CATSRVLAGDYEQYF.

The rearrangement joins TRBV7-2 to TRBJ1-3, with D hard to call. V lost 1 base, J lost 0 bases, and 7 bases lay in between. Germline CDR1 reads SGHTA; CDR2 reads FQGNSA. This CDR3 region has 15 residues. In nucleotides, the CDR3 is TGTGCCAGCAGCTTAGACACATTCTCTGGAAACACCATATATTTT. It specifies CASSLDTFSGNTIYF.

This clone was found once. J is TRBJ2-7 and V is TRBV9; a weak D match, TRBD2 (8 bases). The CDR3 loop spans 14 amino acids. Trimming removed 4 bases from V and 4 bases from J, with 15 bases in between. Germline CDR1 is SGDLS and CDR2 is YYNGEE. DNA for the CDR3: TGTGCCAGCAGCCGGGAGGGGGCTTTGTACGAGCAGTACTTC. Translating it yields CASSREGALYEQYF.

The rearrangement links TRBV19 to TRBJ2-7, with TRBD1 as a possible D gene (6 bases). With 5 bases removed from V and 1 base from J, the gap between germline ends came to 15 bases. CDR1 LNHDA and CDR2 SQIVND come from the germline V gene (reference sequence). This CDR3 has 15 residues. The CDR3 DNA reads TGTGCCAGTAGTCTCCAGGGGCGAAAATCCTACGAGCAGTACTTC. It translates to CASSLQGRKSYEQYF.